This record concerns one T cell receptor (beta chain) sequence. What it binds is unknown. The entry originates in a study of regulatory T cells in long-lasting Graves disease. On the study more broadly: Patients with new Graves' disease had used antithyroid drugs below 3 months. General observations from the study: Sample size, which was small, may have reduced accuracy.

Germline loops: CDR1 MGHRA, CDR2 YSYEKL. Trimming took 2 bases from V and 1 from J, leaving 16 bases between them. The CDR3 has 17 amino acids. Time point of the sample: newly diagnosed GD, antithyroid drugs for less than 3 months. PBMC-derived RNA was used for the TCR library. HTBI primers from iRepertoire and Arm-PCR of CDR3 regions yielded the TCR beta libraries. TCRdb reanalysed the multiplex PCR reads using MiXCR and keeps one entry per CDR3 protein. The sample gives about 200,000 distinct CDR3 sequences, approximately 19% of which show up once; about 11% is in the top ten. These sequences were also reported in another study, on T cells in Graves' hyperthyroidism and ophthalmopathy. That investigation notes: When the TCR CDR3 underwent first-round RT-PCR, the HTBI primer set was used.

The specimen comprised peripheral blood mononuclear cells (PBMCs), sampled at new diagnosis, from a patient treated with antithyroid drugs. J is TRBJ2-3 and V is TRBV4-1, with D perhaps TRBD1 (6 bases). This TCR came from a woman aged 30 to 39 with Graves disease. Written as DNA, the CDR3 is TGCGCCAGCAGCCAATTCGCAGGGGTGGGGGGCACAGATACGCAGTATTTT. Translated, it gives CASSQFAGVGGTDTQYF.